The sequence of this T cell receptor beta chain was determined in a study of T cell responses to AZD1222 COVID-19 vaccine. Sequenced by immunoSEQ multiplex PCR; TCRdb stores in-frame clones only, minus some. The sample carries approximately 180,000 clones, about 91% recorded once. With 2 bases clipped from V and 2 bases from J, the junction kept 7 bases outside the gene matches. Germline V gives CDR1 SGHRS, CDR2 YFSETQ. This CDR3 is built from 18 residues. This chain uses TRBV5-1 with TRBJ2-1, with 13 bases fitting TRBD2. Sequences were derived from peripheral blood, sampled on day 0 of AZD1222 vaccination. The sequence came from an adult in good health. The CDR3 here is CASSLNPGLAGPYNEQFF. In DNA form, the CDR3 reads TGCGCCAGCAGCTTAAACCCGGGACTAGCGGGGCCCTACAATGAGCAGTTCTTC.